Sequencing of this T cell receptor (beta chain) was carried out in a study of long-term antiretroviral therapy in people with HIV. Sequencing used immunoSEQ v3.0 at survey level. Sequencing aimed to cover about 35,000-55,000 T-cell genomes per sample. Clones were read by immunoSEQ multiplex PCR, and TCRdb kept only the in-frame ones, dropping some. This table has approximately 21,000 clones, roughly 84% appearing once. The CDR3 is 14 residues long. CDR1 is MNHEY and CDR2 is SMNVEV in the germline V gene (reference sequence). V shed 3 bases and J 2 bases; nucleotides not matched to a gene: 2. A note on this clone: The antigen is not known.

General study results and limits: Post-treatment diversity went higher with ART but stayed below transplant donor controls.

The rearrangement joins TRBV27 to TRBJ2-7; TRBD1 agrees at 9 bases. The starting material was unsorted PBMCs, obtained at the start of antiretroviral therapy. The receptor's source is a middle-aged man with HIV. This CDR3 is CASSLGQGTYEQYF. The CDR3 DNA sequence: TGTGCCAGCAGTTTGGGACAGGGCACCTACGAGCAGTACTTC.